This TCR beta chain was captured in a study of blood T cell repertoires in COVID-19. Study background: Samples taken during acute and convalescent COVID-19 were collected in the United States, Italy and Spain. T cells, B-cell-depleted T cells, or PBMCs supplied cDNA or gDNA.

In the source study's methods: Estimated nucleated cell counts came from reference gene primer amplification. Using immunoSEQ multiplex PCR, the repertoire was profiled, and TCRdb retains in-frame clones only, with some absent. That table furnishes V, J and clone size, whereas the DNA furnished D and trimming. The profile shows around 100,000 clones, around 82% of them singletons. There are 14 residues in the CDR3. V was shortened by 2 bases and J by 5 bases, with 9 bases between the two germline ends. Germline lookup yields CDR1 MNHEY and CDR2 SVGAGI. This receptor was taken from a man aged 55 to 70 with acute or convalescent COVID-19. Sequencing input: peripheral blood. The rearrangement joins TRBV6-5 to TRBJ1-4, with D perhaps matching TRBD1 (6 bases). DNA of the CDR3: TGTGCCAGCAGTTACCAGGGGCCGAATGAAAAACTGTTTTTT. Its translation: CASSYQGPNEKLFF.